These T cell receptor beta chains were read from a single sample in a study of blood T cell repertoires in COVID-19. Here immunoSEQ multiplex PCR was the method, and the copy in TCRdb shows in-frame clones only, minus some. The sample shows a few hundred thousand clones, approximately 91% of them seen only once. Sequenced input: peripheral blood. Receptors were obtained from a woman aged 55-69 years with acute or convalescent COVID-19. Both conserved end residues are part of each CDR3. The order of the fields is J gene, CDR3 length, D gene, clone size, V gene, CDR3 protein, CDR3 DNA. The D gene is left open where the match is weak. Clone size appears in some rows only: once, few, many, or a class for an expanded clone.

J: TRBJ1-3
length: 13
D: TRBD1
size: .
V: TRBV7-2
CDR3: CATTGLSGNTIYF
DNA: TGTGCCACGACAGGGCTCTCTGGAAACACCATATATTTT

J: TRBJ2-5
length: 14
D: TRBD2
size: few
V: TRBV30
CDR3: CASSTSGRTETQYF
DNA: TGTGCCTCAAGTACTAGCGGGAGGACAGAGACCCAGTACTTC

J: TRBJ1-5
length: 14
D: TRBD1
size: .
V: TRBV7-8
CDR3: CASSLAQGAMPQHF
DNA: TGTGCCAGCAGCTTAGCCCAGGGGGCGATGCCCCAGCATTTT

J: TRBJ1-2
length: 16
D: TRBD1
size: once
V: TRBV27
CDR3: CASSFTGTGGHYGYTF
DNA: TGTGCCAGCAGTTTTACGGGGACAGGGGGTCACTATGGCTACACCTTC

J: TRBJ2-5
length: 15
D: TRBD2
size: once
V: TRBV6-2/TRBV6-3
CDR3: CASSYSGTRGETQYF
DNA: TGTGCCAGCAGTTACTCCGGGACTAGAGGAGAGACCCAGTACTTC

J: TRBJ1-2
length: 14
D: .
size: .
V: TRBV6-5
CDR3: CASSSGQLNYGYTF
DNA: TGTGCCAGCAGTTCCGGACAGTTGAACTATGGCTACACCTTC

J: TRBJ2-3
length: 16
D: .
size: .
V: TRBV14
CDR3: CASSQDEAAGTDTQYF
DNA: TGTGCCAGCAGCCAAGATGAGGCAGCAGGCACAGATACGCAGTATTTT

J: TRBJ2-2
length: 17
D: .
size: .
V: TRBV24-1
CDR3: CATSDPVGHQNTGELFF
DNA: TGTGCCACCAGTGATCCCGTGGGACATCAGAACACCGGGGAGCTGTTTTTT

J: TRBJ1-2
length: 14
D: .
size: few
V: TRBV7-8
CDR3: CASSDPDTYYGYTF
DNA: TGTGCCAGCAGCGACCCGGACACCTACTATGGCTACACCTTC

J: TRBJ2-7
length: 16
D: TRBD2
size: .
V: TRBV28
CDR3: CASSLGGAGGNYEQYF
DNA: TGTGCCAGCAGTTTGGGGGGGGCGGGAGGAAACTACGAGCAGTACTTC

J: TRBJ2-5
length: 12
D: .
size: once
V: TRBV12-3/TRBV12-4
CDR3: CASSLEGETQYF
DNA: TGTGCCAGCAGTTTGGAGGGGGAGACCCAGTACTTC

J: TRBJ2-4
length: 19
D: TRBD1
size: .
V: TRBV4-3
CDR3: CASSQDLGGTDLAKNIQYF
DNA: TGCGCCAGCAGCCAAGATCTAGGTGGGACAGATTTAGCCAAAAACATTCAGTACTTC

J: TRBJ1-4
length: 14
D: .
size: .
V: TRBV3-1/TRBV3-2
CDR3: CASSHYSGEQKLFF
DNA: TGTGCCAGCAGCCATTACTCCGGGGAACAAAAACTGTTTTTT

J: TRBJ2-3
length: 17
D: TRBD1
size: .
V: TRBV4-1
CDR3: CASRGSVRDRGPDTQYF
DNA: TGCGCCAGCAGGGGAAGTGTACGGGACAGGGGGCCAGATACGCAGTATTTT

J: TRBJ1-6
length: 19
D: .
size: few
V: TRBV28
CDR3: CASSLLALLGGENNSPLHF
DNA: TGTGCCAGCAGTTTACTAGCCCTTTTGGGAGGGGAGAATAATTCACCCCTCCACTTT

J: TRBJ1-2
length: 12
D: .
size: .
V: TRBV27
CDR3: CASTGGGHGYTF
DNA: TGTGCCAGCACCGGTGGCGGGCATGGCTACACCTTC

J: TRBJ2-2
length: 16
D: TRBD1
size: .
V: TRBV19
CDR3: CASSTGDRVNTGELFF
DNA: TGTGCCAGTAGTACAGGGGACAGGGTTAACACCGGGGAGCTGTTTTTT

J: TRBJ1-2
length: 15
D: .
size: .
V: TRBV3-1/TRBV3-2
CDR3: CASSQEISGHYGYTF
DNA: TGTGCCAGCAGCCAAGAAATCTCAGGCCACTATGGCTACACCTTC

J: TRBJ2-4
length: 13
D: .
size: once
V: TRBV6-1
CDR3: CASSEARGTLGYF
DNA: TGTGCCAGCAGTGAAGCCCGCGGGACGTTGGGGTACTTC

J: TRBJ2-5
length: 16
D: TRBD1
size: .
V: TRBV5-4
CDR3: CASSGMGQGNGETQYF
DNA: TGTGCCAGCAGCGGGATGGGACAGGGGAATGGGGAGACCCAGTACTTC

J: TRBJ1-1
length: 11
D: .
size: .
V: TRBV2
CDR3: CASSETGEAFF
DNA: TGTGCCAGCAGTGAAACAGGAGAAGCTTTCTTT

J: TRBJ2-3
length: 15
D: TRBD2
size: .
V: TRBV7-3
CDR3: CASSPTSEGTDTQYF
DNA: TGTGCCAGCAGCCCAACTAGCGAGGGGACGGATACGCAGTATTTT

J: TRBJ2-1
length: 16
D: TRBD2
size: .
V: TRBV7-3
CDR3: CASSYPSGSSYNEQFF
DNA: TGTGCCAGCAGCTACCCTAGCGGGAGCTCCTACAATGAGCAGTTCTTC

J: TRBJ1-5
length: 14
D: TRBD1
size: .
V: TRBV5-3
CDR3: CARTFNRGHQPQHF
DNA: TGTGCCAGAACCTTCAACAGGGGGCATCAGCCCCAGCATTTT

J: TRBJ1-5
length: 19
D: TRBD1
size: .
V: TRBV6-7
CDR3: CASSSPRGPNSLSNQPQHF
DNA: TGTGCCAGCAGCTCACCCAGGGGGCCGAATTCGCTTAGCAATCAGCCCCAGCATTTT

J: TRBJ2-7
length: 14
D: .
size: .
V: TRBV18
CDR3: CASSPRGTTYEQYF
DNA: TGTGCCAGCTCACCACGGGGCACGACCTACGAGCAGTACTTC

J: TRBJ2-3
length: 15
D: .
size: .
V: TRBV29-1
CDR3: CSVAYRKKVADTQYF
DNA: TGCAGCGTTGCATACAGGAAAAAGGTAGCAGATACGCAGTATTTT

J: TRBJ2-3
length: 15
D: .
size: .
V: TRBV6-4
CDR3: CASSRGPRGTDTQYF
DNA: TGTGCCAGCAGCCGAGGACCGAGGGGGACAGATACGCAGTATTTT

J: TRBJ2-7
length: 14
D: .
size: .
V: TRBV19
CDR3: CASSPDRPSPQQYF
DNA: TGTGCCAGTAGTCCGGACAGACCATCCCCTCAGCAGTACTTC

J: TRBJ1-4
length: 14
D: .
size: .
V: TRBV11-2
CDR3: CASSLGQGNEKLFF
DNA: TGTGCCAGCAGCCTGGGACAAGGAAATGAAAAACTGTTTTTT

J: TRBJ2-1
length: 16
D: .
size: .
V: TRBV6-2/TRBV6-3
CDR3: CASSRPGVRTYNEQFF
DNA: TGTGCCAGCAGTCGCCCAGGGGTCCGAACCTACAATGAGCAGTTCTTC

J: TRBJ2-7
length: 14
D: .
size: .
V: TRBV29-1
CDR3: CSVEYQGIPYEQYF
DNA: TGCAGCGTTGAATACCAGGGGATCCCCTACGAGCAGTACTTC

J: TRBJ1-4
length: 14
D: .
size: .
V: TRBV5-8
CDR3: CASSLRGDNEKLFF
DNA: TGTGCCAGCAGCTTGAGGGGTGACAATGAAAAACTGTTTTTT

J: TRBJ2-7
length: 14
D: TRBD1
size: .
V: TRBV4-3
CDR3: CASSQAGQGVQQYF
DNA: TGCGCCAGCAGCCAAGCCGGACAGGGGGTACAGCAGTACTTC

J: TRBJ1-2
length: 16
D: TRBD1
size: .
V: TRBV30
CDR3: CAWANYYGTAQGGYTF
DNA: TGTGCCTGGGCGAACTATTATGGGACAGCCCAGGGTGGCTACACCTTC